These 3 T cell receptor beta chains share one sample of origin, sequenced in a study of T cell responses to AZD1222 COVID-19 vaccine. This table comes from immunoSEQ multiplex PCR, and its TCRdb copy is limited to in-frame clones, with some not included. In the table there are about 260,000 clones, more than 80% of which are singletons. The sample here was peripheral blood, taken on day 0 of AZD1222 vaccination. The origin of the receptors is an adult in good health.

V and J are TRBV15 and TRBJ2-7; 7 nucleotides match TRBD2. Germline V gene sequence: CDR1 LNHNV, CDR2 YYDKDF (reference sequence). The V gene end was trimmed by 0 bases and the J gene end by 3 bases; junction bases not matched to a gene: 5. CDR3 length equals 15 residues. CDR3 region: CATSRDREEDYEQYF. The CDR3 bases are TGTGCCACCAGCAGAGACCGGGAGGAGGACTACGAGCAGTACTTC.

The J gene is TRBJ2-7, the V gene TRBV6-6; D remains ambiguous. Germline assignment: CDR1 MNHNY and CDR2 SVGAGI (reference sequence). Trimming stripped 0 bases from V and 2 bases from J, with 8 bases between. The CDR3 length is 14 residues. The CDR3 DNA reads as TGTGCCAGCAGTTACTCGGCCTTTGCCTACGAGCAGTACTTC. Protein: CASSYSAFAYEQYF.

The chain links TRBV5-6 to TRBJ1-5; 7 positions agree with TRBD1. The V and J ends lost 1 base and 4 bases, in that order; junction bases with no gene match: 5. The CDR3 is made up of 15 amino acids. Germline loops: CDR1 SGHDT, CDR2 YYEEEE. The CDR3 loop is CASSLLGQTNQPQHF. CDR3 in DNA: TGTGCCAGCAGCTTGTTGGGACAGACAAATCAGCCCCAGCATTTT.